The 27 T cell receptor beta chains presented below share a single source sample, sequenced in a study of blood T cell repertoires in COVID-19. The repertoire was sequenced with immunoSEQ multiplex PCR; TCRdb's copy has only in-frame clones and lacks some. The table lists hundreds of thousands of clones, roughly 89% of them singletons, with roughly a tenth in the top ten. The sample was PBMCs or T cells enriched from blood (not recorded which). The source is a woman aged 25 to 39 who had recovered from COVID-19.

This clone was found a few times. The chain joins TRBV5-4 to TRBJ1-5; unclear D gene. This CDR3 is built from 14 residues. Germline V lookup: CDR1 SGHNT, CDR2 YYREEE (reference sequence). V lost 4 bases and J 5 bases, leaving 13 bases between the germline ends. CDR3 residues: CASSVNMGDQPQHF. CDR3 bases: TGTGCCAGCAGCGTAAACATGGGAGATCAGCCCCAGCATTTT.

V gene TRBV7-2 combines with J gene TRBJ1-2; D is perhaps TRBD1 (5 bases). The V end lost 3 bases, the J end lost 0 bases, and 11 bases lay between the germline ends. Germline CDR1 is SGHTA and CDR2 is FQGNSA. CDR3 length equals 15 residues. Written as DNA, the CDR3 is TGTGCCAGCAGCTTTATAGGGGATCCTAACTATGGCTACACCTTC. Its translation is CASSFIGDPNYGYTF.

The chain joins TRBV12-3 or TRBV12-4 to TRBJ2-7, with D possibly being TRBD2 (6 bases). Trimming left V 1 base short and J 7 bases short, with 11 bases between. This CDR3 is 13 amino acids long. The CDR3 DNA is TGTGCCAGCAGTTTAGGGGGGGTCCGGGAGCAGTACTTC. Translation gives CASSLGGVREQYF.

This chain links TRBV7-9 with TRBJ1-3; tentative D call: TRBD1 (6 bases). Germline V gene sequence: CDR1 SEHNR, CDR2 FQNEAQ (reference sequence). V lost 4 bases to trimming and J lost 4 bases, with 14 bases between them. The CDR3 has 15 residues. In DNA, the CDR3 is TGTGCCAGCAGCTCAGGACAGAGCCTCGGAAACACCATATATTTT. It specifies CASSSGQSLGNTIYF.

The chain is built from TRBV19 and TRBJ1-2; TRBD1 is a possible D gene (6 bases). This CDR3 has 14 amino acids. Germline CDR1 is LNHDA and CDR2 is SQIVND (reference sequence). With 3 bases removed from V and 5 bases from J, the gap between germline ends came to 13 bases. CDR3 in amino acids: CASSIYAGDYGYTF. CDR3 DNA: TGTGCCAGTAGTATTTATGCAGGGGATTATGGCTACACCTTC.

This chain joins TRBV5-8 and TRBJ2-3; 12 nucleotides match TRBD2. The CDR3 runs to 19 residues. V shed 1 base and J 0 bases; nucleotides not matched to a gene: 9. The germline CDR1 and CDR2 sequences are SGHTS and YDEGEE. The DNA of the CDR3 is TGTGCCAGCAGCTTGTATGCTAGCGGGAGGGGTCCTAGCACAGATACGCAGTATTTT. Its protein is CASSLYASGRGPSTDTQYF.

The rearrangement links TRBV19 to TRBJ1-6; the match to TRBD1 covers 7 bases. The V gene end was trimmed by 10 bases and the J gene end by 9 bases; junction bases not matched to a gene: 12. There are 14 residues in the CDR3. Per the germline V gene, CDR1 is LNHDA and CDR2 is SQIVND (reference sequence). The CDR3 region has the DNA TGTGCCACTTTAGGCGGCACAGGGGCTTCACCCCTCCACTTT. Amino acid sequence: CATLGGTGASPLHF.

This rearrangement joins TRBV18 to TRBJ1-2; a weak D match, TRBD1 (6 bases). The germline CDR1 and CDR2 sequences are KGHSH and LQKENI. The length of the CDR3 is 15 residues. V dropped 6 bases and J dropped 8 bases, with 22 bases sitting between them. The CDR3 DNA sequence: TGTGCCAGCTCCACCGGAGGTGTGAGGACAGAGGGCTACACCTTC. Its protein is CASSTGGVRTEGYTF.

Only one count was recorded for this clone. This chain's CDR3 is CASSQDGRARETQYF. In nucleotides, the CDR3 is TGTGCCAGCAGCCAAGATGGGCGGGCAAGAGAGACCCAGTACTTC. The chain employs TRBV4-2 and TRBJ2-5, with D possibly matching TRBD2 (5 bases). V dropped 0 bases and J dropped 4 bases, with 12 bases sitting between them. In germline, CDR1 is LGHNA, CDR2 YNFKEQ. The CDR3 is 15 residues long.

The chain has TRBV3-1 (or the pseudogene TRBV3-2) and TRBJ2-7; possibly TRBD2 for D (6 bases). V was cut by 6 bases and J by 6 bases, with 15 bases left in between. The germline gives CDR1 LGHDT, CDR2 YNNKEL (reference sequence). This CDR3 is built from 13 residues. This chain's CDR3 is CASRPTRSVEQYF. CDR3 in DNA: TGTGCCAGCAGACCGACTAGGTCGGTCGAGCAGTACTTC.

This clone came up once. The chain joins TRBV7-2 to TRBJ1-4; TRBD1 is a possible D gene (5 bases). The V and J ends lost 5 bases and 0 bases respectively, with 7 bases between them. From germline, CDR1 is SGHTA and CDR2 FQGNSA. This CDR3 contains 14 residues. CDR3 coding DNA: TGTGCCAGCAGCCAGGGTGCAACTAATGAAAAACTGTTTTTT. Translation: CASSQGATNEKLFF.

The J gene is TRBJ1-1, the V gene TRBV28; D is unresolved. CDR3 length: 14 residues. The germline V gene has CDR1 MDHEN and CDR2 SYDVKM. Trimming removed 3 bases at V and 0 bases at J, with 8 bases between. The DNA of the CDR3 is TGTGCCAGCAGTTTGAGGCGGATGAACACTGAAGCTTTCTTT. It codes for CASSLRRMNTEAFF. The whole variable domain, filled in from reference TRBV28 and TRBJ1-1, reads DVKVTQSSRYLVKRTGEKVFLECVQDMDHENMFWYRQDPGLGLRLIYFSYDVKMKEKGDIPEGYSVSREKKERFSLILESASTNQTSMYLCASSLRRMNTEAFFGQGTRLTVV.

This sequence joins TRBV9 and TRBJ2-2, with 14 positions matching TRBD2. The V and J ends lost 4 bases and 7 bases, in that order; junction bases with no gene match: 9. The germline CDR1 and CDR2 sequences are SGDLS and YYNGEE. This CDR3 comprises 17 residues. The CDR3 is CASSPRLAGGTDGELFF. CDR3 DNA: TGTGCCAGCAGCCCCAGACTAGCGGGAGGGACAGACGGGGAGCTGTTTTTT.

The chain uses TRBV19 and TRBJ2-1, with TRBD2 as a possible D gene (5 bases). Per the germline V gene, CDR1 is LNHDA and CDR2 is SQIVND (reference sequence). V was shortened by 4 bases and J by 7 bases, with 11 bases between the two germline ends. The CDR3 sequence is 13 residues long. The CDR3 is CASSSEGWNEQFF. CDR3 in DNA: TGTGCCAGTAGTAGTGAGGGTTGGAATGAGCAGTTCTTC.

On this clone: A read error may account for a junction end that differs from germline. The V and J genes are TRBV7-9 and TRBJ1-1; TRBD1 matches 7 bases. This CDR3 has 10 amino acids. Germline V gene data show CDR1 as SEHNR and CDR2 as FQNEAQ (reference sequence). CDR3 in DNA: TGTGCCAGCAGCTTAGGGGACAGTTTTTTT. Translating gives CASSLGDSFF. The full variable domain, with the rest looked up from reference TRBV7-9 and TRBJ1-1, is DTGVSQNPRHKITKRGQNVTFRCDPISEHNRLYWYRQTLGQGPEFLTYFQNEAQLEKSRLLSDRFSAERPKGSFSTLEIQRTEQGDSAMYLCASSLGDSFFGQGTRLTVV.

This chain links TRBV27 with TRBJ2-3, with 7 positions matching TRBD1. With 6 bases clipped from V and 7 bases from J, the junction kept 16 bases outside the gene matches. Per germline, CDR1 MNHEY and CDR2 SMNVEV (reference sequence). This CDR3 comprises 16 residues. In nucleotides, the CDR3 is TGTGCCAGCAGCACCAAACAGGGGTGGAGATGGAATACGCAGTATTTT. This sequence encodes CASSTKQGWRWNTQYF.

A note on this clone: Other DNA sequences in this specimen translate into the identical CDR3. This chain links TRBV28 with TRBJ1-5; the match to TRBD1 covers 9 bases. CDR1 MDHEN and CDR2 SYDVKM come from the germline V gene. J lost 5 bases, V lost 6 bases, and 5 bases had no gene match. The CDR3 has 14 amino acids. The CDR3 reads CASSRGQGDQPQHF. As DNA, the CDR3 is TGTGCCAGCAGCCGGGGACAGGGCGATCAGCCCCAGCATTTT.

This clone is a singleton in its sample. The CDR3 reads CATSLGGSPLHF. CDR3 in DNA: TGTGCCACCAGCCTAGGCGGTTCACCCCTCCACTTT. The V gene is TRBV15, the J gene TRBJ1-6; no definite D call. CDR3 size: 12 residues. From germline, CDR1 is LNHNV and CDR2 YYDKDF (reference sequence). The germline V and J ends were trimmed by 5 bases and 9 bases, with 8 bases remaining between them. Complete variable domain (other parts from reference TRBV15 and TRBJ1-6): DAMVIQNPRYQVTQFGKPVTLSCSQTLNHNVMYWYQQKSSQAPKLLFHYYDKDFNNEADTPDNFQSRRPNTSFCFLDIRSPGLGDTAMYLCATSLGGSPLHFGNGTRLTVT.

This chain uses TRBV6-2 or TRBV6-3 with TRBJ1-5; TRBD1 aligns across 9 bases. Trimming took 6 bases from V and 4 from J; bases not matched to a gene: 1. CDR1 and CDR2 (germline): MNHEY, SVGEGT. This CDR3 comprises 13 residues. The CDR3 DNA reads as TGTGCCAGCAGCGGGACAGGGAATCAGCCCCAGCATTTT. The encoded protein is CASSGTGNQPQHF.

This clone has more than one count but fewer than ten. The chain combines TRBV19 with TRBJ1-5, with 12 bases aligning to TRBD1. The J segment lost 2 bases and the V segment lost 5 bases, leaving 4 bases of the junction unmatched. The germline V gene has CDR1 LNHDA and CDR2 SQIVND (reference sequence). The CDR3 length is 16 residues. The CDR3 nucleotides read TGTGCCAGTAGTCCAGGGACAGGGGGCCGCAATCAGCCCCAGCATTTT. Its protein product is CASSPGTGGRNQPQHF.

This CDR3 is CASSQASRRAGGTDTQYF. In DNA form, the CDR3 reads TGCGCCAGCAGCCAAGCCTCGCGGCGGGCCGGTGGCACAGATACGCAGTATTTT. The chain employs TRBV4-3 and TRBJ2-3, with a weak D call TRBD2 (5 bases). CDR1 and CDR2 (germline): LGHNA, YSLEER. The CDR3 runs 18 residues. Trimming cost V 1 base and J 1 base, with 18 bases left between them.

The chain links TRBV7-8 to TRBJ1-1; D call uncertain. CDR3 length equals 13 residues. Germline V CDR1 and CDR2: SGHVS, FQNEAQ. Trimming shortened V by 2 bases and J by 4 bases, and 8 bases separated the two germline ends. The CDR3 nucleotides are TGTGCCAGCAGCTTATCACCACTCACTGAAGCTTTCTTT. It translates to CASSLSPLTEAFF.

Here the CDR3 reads CAWNTKGWMGAFF. Here the CDR3 DNA reads TGTGCCTGGAATACCAAGGGGTGGATGGGAGCTTTCTTT. This chain links TRBV30 with TRBJ1-1; a weak D match, TRBD1 (5 bases). V shed 4 bases and J shed 10 bases, with 19 bases lying between them. Germline CDR1 GTSNPN, CDR2 SVGIG (reference sequence). CDR3 size: 13 residues. Using reference TRBV30 and TRBJ1-1 for the parts outside the CDR3, the full variable domain is SQTIHQWPATLVQPVGSPLSLECTVEGTSNPNLYWYRQAAGRGLQLLFYSVGIGQISSEVPQNLSASRPQDRQFILSSKKLLLSDSGFYLCAWNTKGWMGAFFGQGTRLTVV.

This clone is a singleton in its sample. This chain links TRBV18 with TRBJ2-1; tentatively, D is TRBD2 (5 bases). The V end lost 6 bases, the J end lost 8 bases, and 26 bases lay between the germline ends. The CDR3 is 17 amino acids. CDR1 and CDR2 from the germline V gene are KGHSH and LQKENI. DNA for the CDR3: TGTGCCAGCTCCGCGACGTTAACTAGTTTAGTCTTCGATGAGCAGTTCTTC. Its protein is CASSATLTSLVFDEQFF.

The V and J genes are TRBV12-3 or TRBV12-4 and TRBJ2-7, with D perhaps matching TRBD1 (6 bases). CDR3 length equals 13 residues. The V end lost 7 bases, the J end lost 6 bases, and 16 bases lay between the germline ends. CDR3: CASNPTATGEQYF. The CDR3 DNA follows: TGTGCCAGCAACCCGACGGCGACAGGCGAGCAGTACTTC.

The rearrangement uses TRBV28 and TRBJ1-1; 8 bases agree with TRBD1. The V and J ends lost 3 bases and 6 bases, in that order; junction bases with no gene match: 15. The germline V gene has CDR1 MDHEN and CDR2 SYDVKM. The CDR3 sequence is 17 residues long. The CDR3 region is CASSFLQGAFNSPEAFF. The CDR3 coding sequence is TGTGCCAGCAGTTTTCTCCAGGGGGCGTTTAATTCCCCTGAAGCTTTCTTT.

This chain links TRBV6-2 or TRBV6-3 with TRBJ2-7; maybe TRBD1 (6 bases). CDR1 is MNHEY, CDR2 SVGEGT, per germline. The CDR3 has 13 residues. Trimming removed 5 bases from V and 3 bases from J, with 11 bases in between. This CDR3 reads CASSRDIFYEQYF. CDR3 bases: TGTGCCAGCAGTCGGGACATATTCTACGAGCAGTACTTC.